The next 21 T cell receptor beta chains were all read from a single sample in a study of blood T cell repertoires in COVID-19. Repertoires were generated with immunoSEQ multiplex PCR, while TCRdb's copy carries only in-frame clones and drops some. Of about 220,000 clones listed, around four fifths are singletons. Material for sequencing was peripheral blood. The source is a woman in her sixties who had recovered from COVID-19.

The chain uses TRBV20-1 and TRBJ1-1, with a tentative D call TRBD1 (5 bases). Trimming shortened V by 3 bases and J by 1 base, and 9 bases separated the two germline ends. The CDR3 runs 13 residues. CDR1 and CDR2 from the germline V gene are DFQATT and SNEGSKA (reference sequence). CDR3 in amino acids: CSASRQGNTEAFF. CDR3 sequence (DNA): TGCAGTGCTAGTAGGCAGGGGAACACTGAAGCTTTCTTT.

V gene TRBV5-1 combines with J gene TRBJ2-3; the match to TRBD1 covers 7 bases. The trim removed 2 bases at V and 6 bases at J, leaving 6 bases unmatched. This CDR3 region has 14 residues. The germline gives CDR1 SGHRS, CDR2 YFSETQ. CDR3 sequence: CASSFFDREDTQYF. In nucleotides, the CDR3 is TGCGCCAGCAGCTTCTTTGACAGGGAGGATACGCAGTATTTT.

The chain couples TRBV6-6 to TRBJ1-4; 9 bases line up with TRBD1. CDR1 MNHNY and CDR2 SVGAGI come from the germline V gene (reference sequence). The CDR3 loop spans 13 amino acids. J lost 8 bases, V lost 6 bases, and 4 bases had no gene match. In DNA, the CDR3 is TGTGCCAGCAGCCGCGACAGGGGGGAAAAACTGTTTTTT. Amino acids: CASSRDRGEKLFF.

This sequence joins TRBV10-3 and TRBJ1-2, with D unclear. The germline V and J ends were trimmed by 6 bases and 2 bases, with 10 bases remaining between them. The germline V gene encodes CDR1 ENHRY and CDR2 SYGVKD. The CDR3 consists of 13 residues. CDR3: CAISWHVNYGYTF. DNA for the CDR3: TGTGCCATCAGCTGGCACGTGAACTATGGCTACACCTTC.

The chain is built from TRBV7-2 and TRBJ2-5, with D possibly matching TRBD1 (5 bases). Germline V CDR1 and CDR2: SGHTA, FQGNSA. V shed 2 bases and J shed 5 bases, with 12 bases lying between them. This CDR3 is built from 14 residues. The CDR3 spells CASSLSRASETQYF. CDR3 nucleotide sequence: TGTGCCAGCAGCTTATCCAGGGCCTCGGAGACCCAGTACTTC.

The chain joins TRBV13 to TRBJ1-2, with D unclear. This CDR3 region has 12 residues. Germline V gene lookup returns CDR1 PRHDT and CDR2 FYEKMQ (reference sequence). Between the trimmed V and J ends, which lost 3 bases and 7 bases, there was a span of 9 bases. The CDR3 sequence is CASSLARGGYTF. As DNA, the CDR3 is TGTGCCAGCAGCTTGGCCCGCGGTGGCTACACCTTC. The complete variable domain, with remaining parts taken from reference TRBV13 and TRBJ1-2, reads AAGVIQSPRHLIKEKRETATLKCYPIPRHDTVYWYQQGPGQDPQFLISFYEKMQSDKGSIPDRFSAQQFSDYHSELNMSSLELGDSALYFCASSLARGGYTFGSGTRLTVV.

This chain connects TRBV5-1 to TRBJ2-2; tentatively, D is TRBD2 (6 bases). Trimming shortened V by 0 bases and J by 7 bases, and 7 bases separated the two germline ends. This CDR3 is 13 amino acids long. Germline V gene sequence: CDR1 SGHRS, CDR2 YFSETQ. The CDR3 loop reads CASSLVEGGELFF. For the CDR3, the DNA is TGCGCCAGCAGCTTGGTGGAGGGCGGGGAGCTGTTTTTT.

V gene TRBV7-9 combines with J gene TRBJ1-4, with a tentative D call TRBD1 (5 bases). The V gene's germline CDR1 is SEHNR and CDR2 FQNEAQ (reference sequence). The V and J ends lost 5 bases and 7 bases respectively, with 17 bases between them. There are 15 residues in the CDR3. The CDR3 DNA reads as TGTGCCAGCAGCCCTCCGGGGGGGAGTGGTGAAAAACTGTTTTTT. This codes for CASSPPGGSGEKLFF.

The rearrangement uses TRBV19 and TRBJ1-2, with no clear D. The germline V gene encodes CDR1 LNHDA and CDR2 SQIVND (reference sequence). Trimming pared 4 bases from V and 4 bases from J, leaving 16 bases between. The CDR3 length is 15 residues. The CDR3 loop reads CASSTRLLTGYGYTF. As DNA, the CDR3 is TGTGCCAGTAGTACCCGCCTTCTCACGGGCTATGGCTACACCTTC.

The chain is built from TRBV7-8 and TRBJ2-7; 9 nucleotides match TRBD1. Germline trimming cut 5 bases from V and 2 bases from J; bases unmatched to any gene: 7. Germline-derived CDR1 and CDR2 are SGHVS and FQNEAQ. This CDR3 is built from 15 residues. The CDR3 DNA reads TGTGCCAGCAGCCCCTACAGGGGGCAAACCTACGAGCAGTACTTC. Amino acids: CASSPYRGQTYEQYF.

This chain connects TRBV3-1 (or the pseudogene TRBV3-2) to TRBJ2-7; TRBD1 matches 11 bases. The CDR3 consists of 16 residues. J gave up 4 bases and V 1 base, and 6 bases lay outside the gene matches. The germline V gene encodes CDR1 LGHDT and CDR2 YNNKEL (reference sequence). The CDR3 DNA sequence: TGTGCCAGCAGCCAAGCAGGACAGGGGGCAAGTTACGAGCAGTACTTC. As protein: CASSQAGQGASYEQYF.

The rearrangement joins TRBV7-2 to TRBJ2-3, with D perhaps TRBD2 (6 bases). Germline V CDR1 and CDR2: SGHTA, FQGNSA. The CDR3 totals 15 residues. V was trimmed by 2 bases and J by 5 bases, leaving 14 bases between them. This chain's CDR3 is CASSLLQLGGDTQYF. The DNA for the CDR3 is TGTGCCAGCAGCTTACTCCAGCTGGGGGGAGATACGCAGTATTTT.

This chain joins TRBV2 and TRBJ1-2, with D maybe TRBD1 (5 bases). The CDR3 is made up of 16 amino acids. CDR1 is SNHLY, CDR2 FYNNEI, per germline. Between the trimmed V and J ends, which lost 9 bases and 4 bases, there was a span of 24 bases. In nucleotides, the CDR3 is TGTGCCAGTGCACGGGCAGGGCCGGCTTCTATCTATGGCTACACCTTC. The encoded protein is CASARAGPASIYGYTF.

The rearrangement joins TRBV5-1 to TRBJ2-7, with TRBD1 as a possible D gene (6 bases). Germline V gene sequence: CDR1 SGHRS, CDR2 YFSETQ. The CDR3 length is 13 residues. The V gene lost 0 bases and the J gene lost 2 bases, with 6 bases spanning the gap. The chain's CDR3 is CASSLDRAYEQYF. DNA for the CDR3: TGCGCCAGCAGCTTGGACAGGGCCTACGAGCAGTACTTC.

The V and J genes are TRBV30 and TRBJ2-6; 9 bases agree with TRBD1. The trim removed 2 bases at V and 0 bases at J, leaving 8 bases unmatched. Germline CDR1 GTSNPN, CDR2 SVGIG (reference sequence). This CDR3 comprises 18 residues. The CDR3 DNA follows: TGTGCCTGGAGTCCGTGGACAGGGGCCTCCTCTGGGGCCAACGTCCTGACTTTC. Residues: CAWSPWTGASSGANVLTF. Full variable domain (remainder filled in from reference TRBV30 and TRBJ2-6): SQTIHQWPATLVQPVGSPLSLECTVEGTSNPNLYWYRQAAGRGLQLLFYSVGIGQISSEVPQNLSASRPQDRQFILSSKKLLLSDSGFYLCAWSPWTGASSGANVLTFGAGSRLTVL.

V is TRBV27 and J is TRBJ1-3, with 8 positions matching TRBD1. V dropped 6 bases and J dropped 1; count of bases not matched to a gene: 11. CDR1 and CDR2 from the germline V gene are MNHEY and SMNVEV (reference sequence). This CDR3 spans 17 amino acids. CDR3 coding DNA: TGTGCCAGCAGAGTGGAGGAGACAGGGGCTTCTGGAAACACCATATATTTT. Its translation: CASRVEETGASGNTIYF.

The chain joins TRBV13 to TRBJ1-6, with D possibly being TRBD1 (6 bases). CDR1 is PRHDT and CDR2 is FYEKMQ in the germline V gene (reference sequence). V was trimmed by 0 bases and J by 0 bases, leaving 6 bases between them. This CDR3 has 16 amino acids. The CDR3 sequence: CASSLGQGSYNSPLHF. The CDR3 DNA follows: TGTGCCAGCAGCTTAGGACAGGGCTCCTATAATTCACCCCTCCACTTT.

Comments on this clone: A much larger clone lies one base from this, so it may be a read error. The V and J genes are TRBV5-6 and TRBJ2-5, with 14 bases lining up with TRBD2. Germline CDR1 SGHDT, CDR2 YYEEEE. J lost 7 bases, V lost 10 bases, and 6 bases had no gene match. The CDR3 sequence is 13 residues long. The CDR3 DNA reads TGTGCCCACGGACTAGCGGGGGGAGTGACCCAGTACTTC. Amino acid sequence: CAHGLAGGVTQYF.

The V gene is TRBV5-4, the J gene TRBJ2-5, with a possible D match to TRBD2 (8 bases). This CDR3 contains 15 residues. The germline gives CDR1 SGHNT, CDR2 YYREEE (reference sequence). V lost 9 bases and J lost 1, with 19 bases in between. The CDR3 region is CATGRARGVQETQYF. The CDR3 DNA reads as TGTGCCACCGGGAGGGCCAGGGGGGTCCAAGAGACCCAGTACTTC.

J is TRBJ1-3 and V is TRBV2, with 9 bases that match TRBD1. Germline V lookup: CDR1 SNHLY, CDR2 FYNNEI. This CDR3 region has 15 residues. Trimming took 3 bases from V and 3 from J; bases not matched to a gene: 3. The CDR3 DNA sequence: TGTGCCAGCAGTGACTGGGGACAGGGTGGAAACACCATATATTTT. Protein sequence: CASSDWGQGGNTIYF.

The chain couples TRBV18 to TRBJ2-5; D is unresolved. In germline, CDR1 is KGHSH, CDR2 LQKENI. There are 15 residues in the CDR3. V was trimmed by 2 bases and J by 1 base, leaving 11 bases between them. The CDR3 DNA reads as TGTGCCAGCTCACCAGGTCCAGCGATCCAAGAGACCCAGTACTTC. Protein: CASSPGPAIQETQYF.